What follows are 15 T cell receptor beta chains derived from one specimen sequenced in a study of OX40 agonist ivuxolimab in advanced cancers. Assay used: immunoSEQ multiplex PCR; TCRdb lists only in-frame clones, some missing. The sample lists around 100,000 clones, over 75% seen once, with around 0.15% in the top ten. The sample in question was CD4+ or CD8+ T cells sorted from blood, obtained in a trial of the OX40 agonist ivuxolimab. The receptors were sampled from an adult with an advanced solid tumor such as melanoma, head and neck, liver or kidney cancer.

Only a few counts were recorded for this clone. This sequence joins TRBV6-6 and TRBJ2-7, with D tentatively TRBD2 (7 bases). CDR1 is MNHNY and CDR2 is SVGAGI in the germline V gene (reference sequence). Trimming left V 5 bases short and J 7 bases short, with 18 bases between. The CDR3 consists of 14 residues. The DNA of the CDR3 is TGTGCCAGCAGTCAAGGGGGTTGGGGGGGTGAGCAGTACTTC. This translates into CASSQGGWGGEQYF.

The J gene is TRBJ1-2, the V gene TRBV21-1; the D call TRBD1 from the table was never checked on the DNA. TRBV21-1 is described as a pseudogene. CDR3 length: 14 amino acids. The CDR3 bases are TGTGCCAGCAGCCGGGACAGAAAAGCCTATGGCTACACCTTC. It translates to CASSRDRKAYGYTF.

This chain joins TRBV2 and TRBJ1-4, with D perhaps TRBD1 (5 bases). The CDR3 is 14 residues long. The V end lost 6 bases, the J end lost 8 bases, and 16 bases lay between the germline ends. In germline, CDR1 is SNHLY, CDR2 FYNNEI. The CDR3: CASSRQRPWEKLFF. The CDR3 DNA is TGTGCCAGCAGCAGACAGAGGCCTTGGGAAAAACTGTTTTTT.

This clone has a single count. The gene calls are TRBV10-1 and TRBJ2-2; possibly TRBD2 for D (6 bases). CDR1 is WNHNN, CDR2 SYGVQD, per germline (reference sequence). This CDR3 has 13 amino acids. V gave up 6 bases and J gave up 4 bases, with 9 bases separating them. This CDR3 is CASSGRTTGELFF. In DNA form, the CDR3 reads TGCGCCAGCAGCGGGAGAACCACCGGGGAGCTGTTTTTT.

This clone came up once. In DNA, the CDR3 is TGTGCCAGCAGGCCAACCGGGACAGGGGGCGACGAGCAGTACTTC. Translated: CASRPTGTGGDEQYF. The chain carries TRBV28 and TRBJ2-7; 12 nucleotides line up with TRBD1. The ends lost 6 bases at V and 5 bases at J; junction bases unmatched: 8. The length of the CDR3 is 15 residues. The V gene's germline CDR1 is MDHEN and CDR2 SYDVKM. The full variable domain, with the rest looked up from reference TRBV28 and TRBJ2-7, is DVKVTQSSRYLVKRTGEKVFLECVQDMDHENMFWYRQDPGLGLRLIYFSYDVKMKEKGDIPEGYSVSREKKERFSLILESASTNQTSMYLCASRPTGTGGDEQYFGPGTRLTVT.

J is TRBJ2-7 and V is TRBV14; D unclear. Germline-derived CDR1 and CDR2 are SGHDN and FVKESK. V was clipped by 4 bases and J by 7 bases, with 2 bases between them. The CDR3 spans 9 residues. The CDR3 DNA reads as TGTGCCAGCAGCCGTGAGCAGTACTTC. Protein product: CASSREQYF.

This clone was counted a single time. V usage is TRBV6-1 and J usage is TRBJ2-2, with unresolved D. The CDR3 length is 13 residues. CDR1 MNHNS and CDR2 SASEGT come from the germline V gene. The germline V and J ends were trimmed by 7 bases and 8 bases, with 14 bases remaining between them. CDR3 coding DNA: TGTGCCAGCACGGCAGGAAGGTCGGGGGAGCTGTTTTTT. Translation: CASTAGRSGELFF.

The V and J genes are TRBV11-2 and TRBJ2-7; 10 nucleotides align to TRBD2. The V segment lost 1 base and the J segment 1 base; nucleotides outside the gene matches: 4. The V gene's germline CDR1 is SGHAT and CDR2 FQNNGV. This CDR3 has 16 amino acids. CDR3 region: CASSLVLAGTSYEQYF. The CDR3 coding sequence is TGTGCCAGCAGCTTAGTACTAGCGGGGACATCCTACGAGCAGTACTTC.

The CDR3 is CASSIMRSTEAFF. The CDR3 DNA reads TGTGCCAGTAGTATCATGAGGAGCACTGAAGCTTTCTTT. The V gene is TRBV19, the J gene TRBJ1-1; D ambiguous. Between the trimmed V and J ends, which lost 3 bases and 4 bases, there was a span of 9 bases. CDR1 is LNHDA, CDR2 SQIVND, per germline (reference sequence). CDR3 size: 13 residues.

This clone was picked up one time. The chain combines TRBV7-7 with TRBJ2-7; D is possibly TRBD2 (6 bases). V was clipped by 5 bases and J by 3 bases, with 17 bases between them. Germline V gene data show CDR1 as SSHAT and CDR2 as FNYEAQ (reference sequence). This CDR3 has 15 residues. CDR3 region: CASSPIPGLSYEQYF. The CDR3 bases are TGTGCCAGCAGCCCAATTCCGGGACTGAGCTACGAGCAGTACTTC.

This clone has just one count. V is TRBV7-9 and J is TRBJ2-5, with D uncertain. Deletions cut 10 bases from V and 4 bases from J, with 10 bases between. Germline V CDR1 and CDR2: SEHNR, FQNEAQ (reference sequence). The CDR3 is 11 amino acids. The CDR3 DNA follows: TGTGCCACCACCTCTAGAGAGACCCAGTACTTC. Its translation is CATTSRETQYF.

The CDR3 protein is CASSEESSAQFF. The CDR3 region has the DNA TGCGCCAGCAGTGAAGAATCGTCTGCGCAGTTCTTC. The chain links TRBV10-1 to TRBJ2-1, with D hard to call. The CDR3 has 12 amino acids. The germline V and J ends were trimmed by 3 bases and 12 bases, with 12 bases remaining between them. Germline CDR1 and CDR2: WNHNN and SYGVQD (reference sequence).

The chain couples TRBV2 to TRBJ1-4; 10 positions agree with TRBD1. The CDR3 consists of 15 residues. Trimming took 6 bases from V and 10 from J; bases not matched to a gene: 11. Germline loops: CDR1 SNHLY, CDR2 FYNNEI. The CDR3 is CASREGQGQSRKLFF. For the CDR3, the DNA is TGTGCCAGCAGAGAGGGACAGGGGCAATCCCGAAAACTGTTTTTT. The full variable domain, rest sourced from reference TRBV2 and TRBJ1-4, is EPEVTQTPSHQVTQMGQEVILRCVPISNHLYFYWYRQILGQKVEFLVSFYNNEISEKSEIFDDQFSVERPDGSNFTLKIRSTKLEDSAMYFCASREGQGQSRKLFFGSGTQLSVL.

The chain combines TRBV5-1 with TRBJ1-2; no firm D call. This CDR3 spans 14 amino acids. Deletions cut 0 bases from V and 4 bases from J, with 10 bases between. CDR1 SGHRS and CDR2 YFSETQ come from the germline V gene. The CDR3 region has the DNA TGCGCCAGCAGCTTGGGGGCCGCTACCTATGGCTACACCTTC. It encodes CASSLGAATYGYTF.

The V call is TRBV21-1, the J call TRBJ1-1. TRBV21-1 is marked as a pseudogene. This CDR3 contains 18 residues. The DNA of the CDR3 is TGTGCCAGAAAAGAGGGGTTTTTTTGTATTCAATTTAACACTGAAGCTTTCTTT. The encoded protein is CARKEGFFCIQFNTEAFF.